Below, 29 T cell receptor beta chains from the same sample are listed, as sequenced in a study of T cells in Graves' hyperthyroidism and ophthalmopathy. Regions amplified from RNA transcripts were the TCR beta CDR3 regions. The TCR CDR3 first-round RT-PCR relied on the HTBI primer set. TCRdb re-derived calls from the multiplex PCR reads in MiXCR, one entry per CDR3 protein. The table has approximately 380,000 distinct CDR3 sequences, about 18% seen once. Material: blood. Receptors originate from a man aged 18 to 30 with Graves' ophthalmopathy.

This chain uses TRBV2 with TRBJ1-5, with D unclear. Germline CDR1 is SNHLY and CDR2 is FYNNEI. The CDR3 length is 16 residues. V lost 0 bases and J 0 bases, leaving 9 bases between the germline ends. CDR3: CASSEAYPYSNQPQHF. The DNA for the CDR3 is TGTGCCAGCAGTGAAGCGTACCCTTATAGCAATCAGCCCCAGCATTTT.

This clonotype was observed a few times. The DNA for the CDR3 is TGTGCCAGCAGCTCCGGCCCCGGAGTCCGCTTGGGGCCCATATATTTT. Residues: CASSSGPGVRLGPIYF. This chain links TRBV7-9 with TRBJ1-3, with D possibly TRBD1 on 5 matching bases. With 4 bases removed from V and 11 bases from J, the gap between germline ends came to 24 bases. CDR1 SEHNR and CDR2 FQNEAQ come from the germline V gene (reference sequence). The CDR3 spans 16 residues.

The J gene is TRBJ1-4, the V gene TRBV27, with 10 bases fitting TRBD1. The CDR3 is 17 amino acids. V gave up 5 bases and J gave up 0 bases; unmatched junction bases: 6. Germline loops: CDR1 MNHEY, CDR2 SMNVEV (reference sequence). CDR3 bases: TGTGCCAGCAGTGCCCGGACAGGGGGTACAACTAATGAAAAACTGTTTTTT. Translated, it gives CASSARTGGTTNEKLFF.

This clonotype has ten or more counts. The genes are TRBV20-1 and TRBJ2-7; tentative D call: TRBD1 (5 bases). CDR3 length: 11 amino acids. With 7 bases removed from V and 7 bases from J, the gap between germline ends came to 14 bases. Germline V gene sequence: CDR1 DFQATT, CDR2 SNEGSKA (reference sequence). The CDR3 DNA follows: TGCAGTGTCCAAAGACAGTCTGAGCAGTACTTC. It specifies CSVQRQSEQYF.

The genes are TRBV12-3 or TRBV12-4 and TRBJ1-2; D may be TRBD1 (6 bases). This CDR3 is built from 12 residues. Trimming shortened V by 6 bases and J by 6 bases, and 11 bases separated the two germline ends. CDR3 protein: CASSWTVDGYTF. CDR3 nucleotides: TGTGCCAGCAGCTGGACAGTGGATGGCTACACCTTC.

Many counts were recorded for this clonotype. Written as DNA, the CDR3 is TGCAGTGCTACCCAGGGGTTTGAAGCTTTCTTT. As protein: CSATQGFEAFF. The J gene is TRBJ1-1, the V gene TRBV20-1; possibly TRBD1 for D (6 bases). The CDR3 runs 11 residues. V was clipped by 4 bases and J by 7 bases, with 10 bases between them. CDR1 is DFQATT and CDR2 is SNEGSKA in the germline V gene (reference sequence).

This clonotype was detected ten times or more. The rearrangement links TRBV2 to TRBJ1-6; D ambiguous. Trimming cost V 7 bases and J 4 bases, with 14 bases left between them. This CDR3 contains 15 residues. CDR1 and CDR2 (germline): SNHLY, FYNNEI. CDR3 sequence: CASIPSRGYNSPLHF. Here the CDR3 DNA reads TGTGCCAGCATTCCCAGTCGGGGTTATAATTCACCCCTCCACTTT.

In its sample, this clonotype was seen many times. The V gene is TRBV18, the J gene TRBJ1-4; D unclear. Germline V gives CDR1 KGHSH, CDR2 LQKENI. The CDR3 has 14 amino acids. With 3 bases removed from V and 0 bases from J, the gap between germline ends came to 5 bases. The CDR3 reads CASSPNPTNEKLFF. CDR3 DNA sequence: TGTGCCAGCTCACCGAACCCAACTAATGAAAAACTGTTTTTT.

This clonotype occurred many times. The chain has TRBV5-1 and TRBJ2-3; D is undetermined. The germline CDR1 and CDR2 sequences are SGHRS and YFSETQ. The CDR3 has 15 amino acids. Trimming shortened V by 0 bases and J by 2 bases, and 10 bases separated the two germline ends. The CDR3 DNA sequence: TGCGCCAGCAGCTTGGACCCCCTGTACACAGATACGCAGTATTTT. Translation gives CASSLDPLYTDTQYF.

The gene calls are TRBV3-1 and TRBJ2-7, with a weak D call TRBD1 (6 bases). Between the trimmed V and J ends, which lost 1 base and 2 bases, there was a span of 6 bases. The CDR3 has 13 amino acids. Germline V gene sequence: CDR1 LGHDT, CDR2 YNNKEL (reference sequence). The CDR3 DNA follows: TGTGCCAGCAGCCAAGGGGACACCTACGAGCAGTACTTC. Its protein is CASSQGDTYEQYF.

This clonotype has at least ten counts. This chain connects TRBV6-2 or TRBV6-3 to TRBJ2-7, with 7 bases lining up with TRBD1. The V and J ends lost 7 bases and 4 bases, in that order; junction bases with no gene match: 10. Per germline, CDR1 MNHEY and CDR2 SVGEGT. This CDR3 has 14 residues. The CDR3 region has the DNA TGTGCCAGCAATACCGACAGGGCCGATTACGAGCAGTACTTC. It specifies CASNTDRADYEQYF.

This clonotype was seen repeatedly, ten times or more. The DNA for the CDR3 is TGTGCCAGCAGCTTAGGGACAGGGATCCCAGAGACCCAGTACTTC. Translated: CASSLGTGIPETQYF. This sequence joins TRBV11-2 and TRBJ2-5; TRBD1 aligns across 8 bases. The V and J ends lost 1 base and 4 bases, in that order; junction bases with no gene match: 5. This CDR3 has 15 residues. Germline-derived CDR1 and CDR2 are SGHAT and FQNNGV.

This clonotype occurred many times. V gene TRBV12-3 or TRBV12-4 combines with J gene TRBJ2-3, with 11 bases lining up with TRBD1. With 5 bases clipped from V and 1 base from J, the junction kept 5 bases outside the gene matches. CDR3 size: 16 residues. CDR3 nucleotides: TGTGCCAGCAGTCCGGGACAGGGGGATGGCACAGATACGCAGTATTTT. As protein: CASSPGQGDGTDTQYF.

Note on this clonotype: A much larger clonotype is one base distant, so this may be a read error. The rearrangement links TRBV7-2 to TRBJ2-1; unclear D gene. Germline V lookup: CDR1 SGHTA, CDR2 FQGNSA. Trimming shortened V by 7 bases and J by 1 base, and 11 bases separated the two germline ends. The CDR3 length is 14 residues. The CDR3 DNA reads TGTGCCAGCACGACAAGGGCTTCCTACAATGAGCAGTTCTTC. It yields the protein CASTTRASYNEQFF.

This clonotype was observed at least ten times. The CDR3 DNA reads TGCAGTGCTAGAGGGCAGGTGAGCTCCTACGAGCAGTACTTC. Amino acid sequence: CSARGQVSSYEQYF. This sequence joins TRBV20-1 and TRBJ2-7, with D hard to call. CDR1 DFQATT and CDR2 SNEGSKA come from the germline V gene (reference sequence). V was trimmed by 1 base and J by 0 bases, leaving 10 bases between them. This CDR3 region has 14 residues.

This chain connects TRBV4-2 to TRBJ2-1, with D unclear. The CDR3 extends over 14 amino acids. Germline V gene data show CDR1 as LGHNA and CDR2 as YNFKEQ. V was cut by 1 base and J by 6 bases, with 10 bases left in between. Written as DNA, the CDR3 is TGTGCCAGCAGCCAAGGTAGTACAGCCAATGAGCAGTTCTTC. This translates into CASSQGSTANEQFF.

The chain has TRBV19 and TRBJ2-2, with TRBD1 as a possible D gene (5 bases). Germline V gene data show CDR1 as LNHDA and CDR2 as SQIVND (reference sequence). The CDR3 is 15 amino acids. V shed 5 bases and J shed 0 bases, with 10 bases lying between them. The CDR3 DNA reads TGTGCCAGTAGTTGGGGCCACCCGAACACCGGGGAGCTGTTTTTT. The encoded protein is CASSWGHPNTGELFF. The entire variable domain, with the rest obtained from reference TRBV19 and TRBJ2-2, is as follows: DGGITQSPKYLFRKEGQNVTLSCEQNLNHDAMYWYRQDPGQGLRLIYYSQIVNDFQKGDIAEGYSVSREKKESFPLTVTSAQKNPTAFYLCASSWGHPNTGELFFGEGSRLTVL.

The chain recombines TRBV19 with TRBJ1-5; D not certain. The germline gives CDR1 LNHDA, CDR2 SQIVND (reference sequence). CDR3 length: 14 residues. With 3 bases removed from V and 2 bases from J, the gap between germline ends came to 8 bases. This CDR3 is CASSISLGNQPQHF. DNA of the CDR3: TGTGCCAGTAGTATTTCGCTGGGCAATCAGCCCCAGCATTTT.

This clonotype was seen a few times. The rearrangement joins TRBV13 to TRBJ2-7; a possible D gene is TRBD2 (5 bases). The V gene's germline CDR1 is PRHDT and CDR2 FYEKMQ (reference sequence). Trimming pared 5 bases from V and 2 bases from J, leaving 13 bases between. The CDR3 covers 14 residues. As DNA, the CDR3 is TGTGCCAGCAGCCCTCACCCGGGAACCTACGAGCAGTACTTC. Amino acids: CASSPHPGTYEQYF.

The chain recombines TRBV12-3 or TRBV12-4 with TRBJ1-2; possibly TRBD1 for D (5 bases). The CDR3 loop spans 14 amino acids. V lost 1 base and J 4 bases, leaving 10 bases between the germline ends. CDR3 in DNA: TGTGCCAGCAGTTTAGAACGGACACTCTATGGCTACACCTTC. Residues: CASSLERTLYGYTF.

This clonotype was observed at least ten times. One end of the junction varies from germline; a read error may be responsible. The J gene is TRBJ2-1, the V gene TRBV7-6; 9 bases match TRBD2. Germline values: CDR1 SGHVS, CDR2 FNYEAQ. The CDR3 runs to 15 residues. The CDR3 coding sequence is TGTGCCAGCACCTTAAGCGGGGGGAGTGTAAATGAGCAGTTCTTC. Protein product: CASTLSGGSVNEQFF.

The V call is TRBV6-1, the J call TRBJ1-3; 10 positions agree with TRBD1. The CDR3 is 14 residues long. Germline loops: CDR1 MNHNS, CDR2 SASEGT. V lost 5 bases to trimming and J lost 9 bases; unmatched junction nucleotides: 7. The CDR3 sequence: CASSFGTGVGTIYF. The CDR3 nucleotides read TGTGCCAGCAGTTTTGGGACAGGGGTAGGCACCATATATTTT.

At least ten counts were recorded for this clonotype. The gene calls are TRBV6-1 and TRBJ2-5; D is ambiguous. Germline CDR1 and CDR2: MNHNS and SASEGT. Trimming pared 8 bases from V and 4 bases from J, leaving 17 bases between. This CDR3 region has 14 residues. The CDR3, as DNA: TGTGCCAGCCTAGACGGAATCCGCGGAGAGACCCAGTACTTC. This codes for CASLDGIRGETQYF.

This clonotype was seen more than once but under ten times. The rearrangement links TRBV11-2 to TRBJ2-1, with D unclear. Germline CDR1 and CDR2: SGHAT and FQNNGV. The CDR3 covers 14 residues. With 4 bases removed from V and 2 bases from J, the gap between germline ends came to 9 bases. The CDR3 DNA reads as TGTGCCAGCAGCTCAACAGAGCCCTACAATGAGCAGTTCTTC. Translating gives CASSSTEPYNEQFF. The full variable domain, completed using reference TRBV11-2 and TRBJ2-1, is EAGVAQSPRYKIIEKRQSVAFWCNPISGHATLYWYQQILGQGPKLLIQFQNNGVVDDSQLPKDRFSAERLKGVDSTLKIQPAKLEDSAVYLCASSSTEPYNEQFFGPGTRLTVL.

To note about this clonotype: This may stem from a read error, because a much larger clone lies one nucleotide away. The chain couples TRBV27 to TRBJ1-2; no reliable D call. The ends were cut back, 5 bases at V and 7 bases at J, with 11 bases in the middle. Per germline, CDR1 MNHEY and CDR2 SMNVEV (reference sequence). The CDR3 is 12 residues long. CDR3 sequence (DNA): TGTGCCAGCAGTGATGGAGGAGGTGGCTACACCTTC. This codes for CASSDGGGGYTF.

This clonotype was found a few times. The chain joins TRBV4-1 to TRBJ2-3; 12 bases line up with TRBD1. Germline-derived CDR1 and CDR2 are MGHRA and YSYEKL. The trim removed 4 bases at V and 5 bases at J, leaving 10 bases unmatched. The CDR3 sequence is 17 residues long. CDR3 protein: CASSLLPGQGAVDTQYF. The CDR3 DNA sequence: TGCGCCAGCAGCCTGCTACCGGGACAGGGGGCTGTAGATACGCAGTATTTT.

This clonotype has ten or more counts. The chain carries TRBV9 and TRBJ2-5; D gene uncertain. With 0 bases removed from V and 4 bases from J, the gap between germline ends came to 13 bases. The CDR3 extends over 15 amino acids. Germline V gives CDR1 SGDLS, CDR2 YYNGEE. The CDR3 bases are TGTGCCAGCAGCGTAGAGTTCGGAAGGGCAGAGACCCAGTACTTC. Amino acid sequence: CASSVEFGRAETQYF.

This clonotype appeared many times. V is TRBV6-5 and J is TRBJ1-1; D unclear. With 1 base removed from V and 1 base from J, the gap between germline ends came to 4 bases. The germline V gene has CDR1 MNHEY and CDR2 SVGAGI. The CDR3 runs 13 residues. CDR3 in DNA: TGTGCCAGCAGTTACTGGGGGAACACTGAAGCTTTCTTT. This translates into CASSYWGNTEAFF.

There are many counts of this clonotype. The chain couples TRBV7-9 to TRBJ1-1; TRBD1 matches 7 bases. V lost 7 bases to trimming and J lost 0 bases; unmatched junction nucleotides: 5. Germline V gene sequence: CDR1 SEHNR, CDR2 FQNEAQ (reference sequence). The CDR3 covers 14 residues. The CDR3 DNA follows: TGTGCCAGCAAAGCAGGGGGACTGAACACTGAAGCTTTCTTT. Its protein is CASKAGGLNTEAFF.